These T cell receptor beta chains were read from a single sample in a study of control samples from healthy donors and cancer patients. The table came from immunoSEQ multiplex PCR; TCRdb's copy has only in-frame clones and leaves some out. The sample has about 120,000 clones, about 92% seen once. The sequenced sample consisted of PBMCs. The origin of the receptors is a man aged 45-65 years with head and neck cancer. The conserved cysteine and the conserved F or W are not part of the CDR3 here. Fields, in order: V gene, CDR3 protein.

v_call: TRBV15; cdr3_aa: ATSRAGPGTDTQY
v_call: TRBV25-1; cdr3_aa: ASSIPLGVGLEKLF
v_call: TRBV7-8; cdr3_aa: ASSLSTDTQY
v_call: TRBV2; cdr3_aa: AIYYLAWAF
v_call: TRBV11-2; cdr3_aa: ASSLLREDSPLH
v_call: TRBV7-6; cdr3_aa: ASSSTENEQF
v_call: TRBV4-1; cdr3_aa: ASSHPGVAGRTQY
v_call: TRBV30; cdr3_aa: AWRGGYNEQF
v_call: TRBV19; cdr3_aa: ASSRGIGLGYNEQF
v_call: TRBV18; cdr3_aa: ASSLQGAQETQY
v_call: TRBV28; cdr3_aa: ASSLGGWDEQY
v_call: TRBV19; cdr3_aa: ASSGIGSPLH
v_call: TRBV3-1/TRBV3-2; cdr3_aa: ASSPGTGGAEQY
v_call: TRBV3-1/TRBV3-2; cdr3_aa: ASSPRTGLMGVTIY
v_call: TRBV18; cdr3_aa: ASSPGTGYNEQF
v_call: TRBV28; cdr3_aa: ASSSSRQTPTNEKLF
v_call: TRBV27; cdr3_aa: ASSLGGAGTEAF
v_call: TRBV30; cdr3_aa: AWSAPGARVNQPQH
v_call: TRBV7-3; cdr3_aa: ASSLGFTGELF
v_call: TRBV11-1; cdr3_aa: ASSRGPHNQPQH
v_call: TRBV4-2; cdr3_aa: ASSQDLGGLLGGYT
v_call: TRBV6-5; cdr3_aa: ASTWDREDTEAF
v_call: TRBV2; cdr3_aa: ASRERWGGLTDTQY
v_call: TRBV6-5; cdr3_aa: ASRTSSGPTGELF
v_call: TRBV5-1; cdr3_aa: ASSLDRGQGVRYFRTEAF
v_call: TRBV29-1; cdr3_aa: SSQGGQYGYT
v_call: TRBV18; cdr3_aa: ASSPIEAGHSQGVLT
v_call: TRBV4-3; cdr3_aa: ASSRGQGAAKNIQY
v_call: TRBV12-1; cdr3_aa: ASSFAGGRRAEAF
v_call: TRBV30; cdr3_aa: AWSPPGGGYT
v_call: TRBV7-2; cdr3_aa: ASSLSRTDGYT
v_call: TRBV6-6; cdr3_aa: ASSWDRGFGKLF